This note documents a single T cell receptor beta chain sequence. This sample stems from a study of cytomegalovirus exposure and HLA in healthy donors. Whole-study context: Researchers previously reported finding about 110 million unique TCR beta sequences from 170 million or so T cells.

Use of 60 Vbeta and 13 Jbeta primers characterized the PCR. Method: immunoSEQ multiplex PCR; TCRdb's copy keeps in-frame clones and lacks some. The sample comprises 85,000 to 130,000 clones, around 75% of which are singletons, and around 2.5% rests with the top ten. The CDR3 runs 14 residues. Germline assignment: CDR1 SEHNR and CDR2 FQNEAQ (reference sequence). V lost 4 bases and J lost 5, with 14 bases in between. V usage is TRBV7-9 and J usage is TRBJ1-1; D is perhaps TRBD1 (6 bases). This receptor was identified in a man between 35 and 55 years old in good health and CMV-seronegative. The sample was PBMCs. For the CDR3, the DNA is TGTGCCAGCAGCTCAACAGGGTTTGCTACTGAAGCTTTCTTT. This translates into CASSSTGFATEAFF.